These 2 T cell receptor beta chains originate from one sample sequenced in a study of blood T cells in healthy people across ages. It was with a sample-barcoded 5' primer and a J-beta primer mix that a second PCR of roughly 7 to 11 cycles was run. TCRdb re-called the 5' RACE reads through MiXCR, storing one row per CDR3 protein. Among about 1.6 million distinct CDR3 sequences listed, 30% to 40% were seen once. Sequencing used blood. The receptors were sampled from a woman aged 25 to 45 in good health.

About this clonotype itself: A read error may account for a junction end that differs from germline. This chain links TRBV3-1 with TRBJ2-4; 10 bases align to TRBD2. With the DNA end fitting TRBJ2-7 better, the J assignment may be wrong. The length of the CDR3 is 16 residues. The V gene's germline CDR1 is LGHDT and CDR2 YNNKEL (reference sequence). CDR3 in amino acids: CANSQVGSGRAYEQYF. CDR3 sequence (DNA): TGTGCCAACAGCCAAGTGGGCAGCGGGAGGGCCTACGAGCAGTACTTC.

This clonotype was seen only a few times. This chain links TRBV29-1 with TRBJ2-1, with D unclear. Germline CDR1 reads SQVTM; CDR2 reads ANQGSEA. The V end was cut by 1 base, the J end by 9 bases, with 7 bases between. The CDR3 sequence is 11 residues long. CDR3 sequence reads: CSVEAWTEQFF. The CDR3, as DNA: TGCAGCGTTGAAGCGTGGACTGAGCAGTTCTTC.